This T cell receptor (beta chain) was sequenced for a study of sequential checkpoint blockade in melanoma. Turning to the study itself: Arm A got nivolumab then ipilimumab; arm B the reverse, 1:1. After both sequences, patients received maintenance nivolumab.

This clone was recorded once. Germline V gene lookup returns CDR1 MDHEN and CDR2 SYDVKM. CDR3 length equals 14 residues. Trimming shortened V by 8 bases and J by 6 bases, and 20 bases separated the two germline ends. Profiled with immunoSEQ multiplex PCR; TCRdb holds only in-frame clones, not every one. The table lists more than 6,000 clones, roughly half of them singletons. Treatment described: randomized to nivolumab then ipilimumab (arm A) or the reverse (arm B). None of the patients previously received DNA-damaging chemotherapy. From thawed PBMCs, live CD3+CD8+ cells negative for CD19 and CD56 were sorted.

The sequences come from CD8+ T cells sorted from blood (inferred from file names), collected from a patient given nivolumab and ipilimumab in sequence. This sequence originates from a human patient with melanoma. Some clones in this sample may be carry-over from other donors' samples. V is TRBV28 and J is TRBJ2-7, with a tentative D call TRBD1 (6 bases). The CDR3 is CASRLRGSQGEQYF. CDR3 DNA sequence: TGTGCCAGCCGACTCAGGGGCAGTCAGGGCGAGCAGTACTTC. Looking up the rest from reference TRBV28 and TRBJ2-7 gives the full variable domain: DVKVTQSSRYLVKRTGEKVFLECVQDMDHENMFWYRQDPGLGLRLIYFSYDVKMKEKGDIPEGYSVSREKKERFSLILESASTNQTSMYLCASRLRGSQGEQYFGPGTRLTVT.